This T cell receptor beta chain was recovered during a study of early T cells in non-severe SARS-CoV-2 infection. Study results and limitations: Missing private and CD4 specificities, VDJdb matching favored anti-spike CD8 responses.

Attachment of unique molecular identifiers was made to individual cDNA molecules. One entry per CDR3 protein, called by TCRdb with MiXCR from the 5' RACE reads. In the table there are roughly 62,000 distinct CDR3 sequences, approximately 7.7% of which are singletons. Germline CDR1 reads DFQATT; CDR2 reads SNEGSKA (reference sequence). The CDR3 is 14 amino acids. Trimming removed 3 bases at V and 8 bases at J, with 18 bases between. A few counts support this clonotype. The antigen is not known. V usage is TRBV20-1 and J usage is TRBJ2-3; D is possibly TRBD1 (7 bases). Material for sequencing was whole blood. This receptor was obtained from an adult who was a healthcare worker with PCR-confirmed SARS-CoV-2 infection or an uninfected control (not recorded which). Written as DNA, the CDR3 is TGCAGTGCTAGGGTATTGGCGGGACAGTCTACGCAGTATTTT. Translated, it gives CSARVLAGQSTQYF.